Listed here are 3 T cell receptor beta chains from one sample, sequenced in a study of blood T cell repertoires in COVID-19. Here immunoSEQ multiplex PCR was the method, and the copy in TCRdb shows in-frame clones only, minus some. The sample lists approximately 190,000 clones, roughly 80% occurring once. The specimen was peripheral blood. These receptors were collected from a woman aged 25-40 years with acute or convalescent COVID-19.

The chain uses TRBV2 and TRBJ2-5; 11 nucleotides agree with TRBD2. Trimming at V came to 3 bases and at J to 3 bases, leaving 15 bases not matched to a gene. The germline gives CDR1 SNHLY, CDR2 FYNNEI. The CDR3 is made up of 19 amino acids. For the CDR3, the DNA is TGTGCCAGCAGTGACGACGGAACCAAACTTAGCGGGAGGGAAGAGACCCAGTACTTC. Residues: CASSDDGTKLSGREETQYF. The full variable domain, its missing parts supplied by reference TRBV2 and TRBJ2-5, is EPEVTQTPSHQVTQMGQEVILRCVPISNHLYFYWYRQILGQKVEFLVSFYNNEISEKSEIFDDQFSVERPDGSNFTLKIRSTKLEDSAMYFCASSDDGTKLSGREETQYFGPGTRLLVL.

The chain couples TRBV5-1 to TRBJ2-3; weak D call: TRBD1 (5 bases). Germline V gives CDR1 SGHRS, CDR2 YFSETQ. V was cut by 2 bases and J by 6 bases, with 16 bases left in between. CDR3 length: 15 residues. The CDR3 bases are TGCGCCAGCAGCTTAAGGGGTGTGGGTAGGGATACGCAGTATTTT. Translation: CASSLRGVGRDTQYF.

This chain joins TRBV12-3 or TRBV12-4 and TRBJ2-1, with TRBD2 matching over 9 bases. J was trimmed by 4 bases and V by 9 bases; bases with no gene match: 4. This CDR3 has 13 amino acids. The CDR3, as DNA: TGTGCCAGTGCACTAGCGGGTTACAATGAGCAGTTCTTC. Amino acids: CASALAGYNEQFF.